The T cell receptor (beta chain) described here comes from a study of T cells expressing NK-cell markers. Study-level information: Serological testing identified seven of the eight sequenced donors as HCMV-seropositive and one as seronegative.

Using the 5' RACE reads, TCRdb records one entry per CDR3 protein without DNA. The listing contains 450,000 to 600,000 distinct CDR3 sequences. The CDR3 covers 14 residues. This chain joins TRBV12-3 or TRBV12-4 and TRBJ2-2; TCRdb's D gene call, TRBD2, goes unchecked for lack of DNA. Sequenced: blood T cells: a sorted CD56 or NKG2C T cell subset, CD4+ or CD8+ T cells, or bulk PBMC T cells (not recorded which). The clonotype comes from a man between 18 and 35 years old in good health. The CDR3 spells CASSLSGGAGELFF.